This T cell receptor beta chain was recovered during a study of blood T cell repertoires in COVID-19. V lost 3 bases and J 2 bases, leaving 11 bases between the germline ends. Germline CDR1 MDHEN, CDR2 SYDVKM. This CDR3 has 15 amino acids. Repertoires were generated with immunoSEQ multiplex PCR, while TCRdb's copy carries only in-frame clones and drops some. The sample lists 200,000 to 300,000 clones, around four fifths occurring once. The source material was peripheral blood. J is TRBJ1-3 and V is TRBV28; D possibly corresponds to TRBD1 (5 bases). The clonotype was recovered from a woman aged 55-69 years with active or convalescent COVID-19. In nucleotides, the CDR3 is TGTGCCAGCAGTTTCTCGGGGGGGACTGGAAACACCATATATTTT. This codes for CASSFSGGTGNTIYF. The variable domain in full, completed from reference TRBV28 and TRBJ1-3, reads DVKVTQSSRYLVKRTGEKVFLECVQDMDHENMFWYRQDPGLGLRLIYFSYDVKMKEKGDIPEGYSVSREKKERFSLILESASTNQTSMYLCASSFSGGTGNTIYFGEGSWLTVV.